This T cell receptor beta chain comes out of a study of T cell repertoires in cytomegalovirus infection. Ten or more counts support this clonotype. Its antigen is as yet unknown. TCRdb re-analysed the reads in MiXCR, keeping a single row per CDR3 protein. The sample carries around 550,000 distinct CDR3 sequences, about a quarter recorded once. The length of the CDR3 is 15 residues. Germline V lookup: CDR1 SGHTA, CDR2 FQGNSA. V was clipped by 4 bases and J by 8 bases; unmatched bases: 9. Whole-study results and caveats: Clonotype analysis showed dominance of the ex vivo response by HLA-C-restricted CMV-specific TCR beta clonotypes.

The clonotype comes from a human donor in good health (CMV status not recorded). Some clones in this sample may be carry-over from other donors' samples. The chain is built from TRBV7-2 and TRBJ1-3, with 9 bases fitting TRBD1. The source material was PBMCs. CDR3 sequence: CASSSPDRGIYTIYF. As DNA, the CDR3 is TGTGCCAGCAGCTCCCCAGACAGGGGGATTTACACCATATATTTT.